These 5 T cell receptor beta chains came from one sample sequenced in a study of blood T cells in healthy people across ages. The authors ran a second PCR of about 6 to 11 cycles using a sample-barcoded 5' primer and a J-beta primer mix. TCRdb reanalysed the 5' RACE reads using MiXCR and keeps one entry per CDR3 protein. The repertoire has 950,000 to 1,200,000 distinct CDR3 sequences, 30% to 40% of them found once; the top ten carry around 14%. Material for sequencing was blood. All receptors derive from a man between 18 and 29 years old in good health.

There are a few counts of this clonotype. This chain links TRBV5-1 with TRBJ2-1; a weak D match, TRBD1 (5 bases). Germline CDR1 and CDR2: SGHRS and YFSETQ. This CDR3 has 16 amino acids. V was clipped by 2 bases and J by 0 bases, with 12 bases between them. The CDR3 spells CASSLTGPSSYNEQFF. CDR3 DNA sequence: TGCGCCAGCAGCTTAACAGGCCCCAGCTCCTACAATGAGCAGTTCTTC.

The chain is built from TRBV27 and TRBJ1-2; D is possibly TRBD1 (5 bases). The CDR3 runs to 15 residues. V was clipped by 2 bases and J by 3 bases, with 13 bases between them. Germline V gene data show CDR1 as MNHEY and CDR2 as SMNVEV (reference sequence). CDR3 nucleotides: TGTGCCAGCAGTTTAATGGGGACTGACGACTATGGCTACACCTTC. As protein: CASSLMGTDDYGYTF.

In this sample, this clonotype turned up a few times. The gene calls are TRBV5-5 and TRBJ1-5, with D possibly being TRBD1 (5 bases). The V gene's germline CDR1 is SGHKS and CDR2 YYEKEE (reference sequence). The CDR3 spans 15 residues. V was trimmed by 4 bases and J by 1 base, leaving 12 bases between them. Written as DNA, the CDR3 is TGTGCCAGCAGCGCGACAGCGGTAAGCAATCAGCCCCAGCATTTT. It codes for CASSATAVSNQPQHF.

This chain joins TRBV4-1 and TRBJ1-2, with 7 bases lining up with TRBD1. The length of the CDR3 is 14 residues. The V segment lost 1 base and the J segment 6 bases; nucleotides outside the gene matches: 5. Germline-derived CDR1 and CDR2 are MGHRA and YSYEKL. CDR3 nucleotide sequence: TGCGCCAGCAGCCAAGGGACAGGCACCGATGGCTACACCTTC. Translating gives CASSQGTGTDGYTF.

The chain uses TRBV9 and TRBJ2-7, with 8 nucleotides matching TRBD1. The CDR3 is made up of 13 amino acids. Germline values: CDR1 SGDLS, CDR2 YYNGEE. With V trimmed by 6 bases and J by 6 bases, 8 bases remained unmatched. This CDR3 reads CASTRGPGFEQYF. The CDR3 coding sequence is TGTGCCAGCACCAGGGGGCCAGGTTTCGAGCAGTACTTC.